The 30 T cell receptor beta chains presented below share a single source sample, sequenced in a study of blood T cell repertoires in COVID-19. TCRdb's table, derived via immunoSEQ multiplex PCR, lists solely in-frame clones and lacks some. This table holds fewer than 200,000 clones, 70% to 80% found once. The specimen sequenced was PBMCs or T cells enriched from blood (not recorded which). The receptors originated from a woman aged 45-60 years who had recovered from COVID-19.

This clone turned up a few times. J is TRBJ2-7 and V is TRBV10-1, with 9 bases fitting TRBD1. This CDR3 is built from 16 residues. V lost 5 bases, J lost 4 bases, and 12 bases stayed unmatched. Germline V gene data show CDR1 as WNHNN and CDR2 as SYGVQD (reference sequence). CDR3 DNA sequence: TGCGCCAGCAGTCCCGACGCCGGGACAGGGCTATACGAGCAGTACTTC. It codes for CASSPDAGTGLYEQYF.

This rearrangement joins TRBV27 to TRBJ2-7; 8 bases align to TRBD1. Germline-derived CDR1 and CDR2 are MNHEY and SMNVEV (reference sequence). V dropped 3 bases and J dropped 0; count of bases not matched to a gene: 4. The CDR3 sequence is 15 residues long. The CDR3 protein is CASSFSGTGSYEQYF. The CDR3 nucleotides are TGTGCCAGCAGTTTCTCCGGGACAGGCTCCTACGAGCAGTACTTC.

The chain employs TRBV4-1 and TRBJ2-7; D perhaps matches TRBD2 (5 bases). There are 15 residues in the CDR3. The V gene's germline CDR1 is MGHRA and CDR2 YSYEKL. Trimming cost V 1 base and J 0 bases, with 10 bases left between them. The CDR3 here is CASSQGTFSSYEQYF. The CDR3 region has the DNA TGCGCCAGCAGCCAAGGGACTTTTAGCTCCTACGAGCAGTACTTC.

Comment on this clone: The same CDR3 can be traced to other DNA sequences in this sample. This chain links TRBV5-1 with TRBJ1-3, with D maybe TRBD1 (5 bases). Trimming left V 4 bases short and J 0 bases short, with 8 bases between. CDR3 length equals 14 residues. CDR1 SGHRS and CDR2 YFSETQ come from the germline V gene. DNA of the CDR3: TGCGCCAGCAGCCCCCAGGGCTCTGGAAACACCATATATTTT. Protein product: CASSPQGSGNTIYF.

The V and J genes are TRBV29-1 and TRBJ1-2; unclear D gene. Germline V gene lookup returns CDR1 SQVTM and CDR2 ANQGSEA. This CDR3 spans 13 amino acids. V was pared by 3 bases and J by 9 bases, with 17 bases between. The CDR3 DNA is TGCAGCGTTGATGCCCCGGCGCTCGGGAGCTACACCTTC. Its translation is CSVDAPALGSYTF.

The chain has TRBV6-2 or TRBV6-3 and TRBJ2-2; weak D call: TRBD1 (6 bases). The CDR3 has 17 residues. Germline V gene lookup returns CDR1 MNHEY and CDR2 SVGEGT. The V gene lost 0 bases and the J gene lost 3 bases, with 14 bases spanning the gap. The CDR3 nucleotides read TGTGCCAGCAGTTACTCGCCCCGGACAGCTCACACCGGGGAGCTGTTTTTT. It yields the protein CASSYSPRTAHTGELFF.

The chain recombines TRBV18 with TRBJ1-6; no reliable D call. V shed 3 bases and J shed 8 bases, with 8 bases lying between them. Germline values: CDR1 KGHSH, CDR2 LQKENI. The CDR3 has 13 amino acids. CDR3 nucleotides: TGTGCCAGCTCACCCCTCGAGGATTCACCCCTCCACTTT. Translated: CASSPLEDSPLHF.

CDR3 amino acids: CASPAGGTGGHNEQFF. CDR3 DNA: TGTGCCAGCCCCGCCGGGGGGACAGGGGGCCACAATGAGCAGTTCTTC. The chain joins TRBV7-9 to TRBJ2-1, with 12 positions matching TRBD1. This CDR3 has 16 residues. CDR1 is SEHNR and CDR2 is FQNEAQ in the germline V gene (reference sequence). V was clipped by 8 bases and J by 5 bases; unmatched bases: 10.

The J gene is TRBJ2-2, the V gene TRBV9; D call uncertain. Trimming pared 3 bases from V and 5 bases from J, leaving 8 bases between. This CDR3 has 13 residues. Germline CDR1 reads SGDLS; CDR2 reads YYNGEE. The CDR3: CASSGSGTGELFF. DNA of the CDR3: TGTGCCAGCAGCGGGAGTGGTACCGGGGAGCTGTTTTTT.

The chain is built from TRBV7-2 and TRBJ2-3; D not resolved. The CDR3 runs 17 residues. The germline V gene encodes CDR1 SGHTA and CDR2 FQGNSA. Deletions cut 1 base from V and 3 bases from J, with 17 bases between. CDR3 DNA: TGTGCCAGCAGCTTAGAGTCAATACAGCAGTTAACAGATACGCAGTATTTT. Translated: CASSLESIQQLTDTQYF. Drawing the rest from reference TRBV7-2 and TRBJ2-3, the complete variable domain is GAGVSQSPSNKVTEKGKDVELRCDPISGHTALYWYRQSLGQGLEFLIYFQGNSAPDKSGLPSDRFSAERTGGSVSTLTIQRTQQEDSAVYLCASSLESIQQLTDTQYFGPGTRLTVL.

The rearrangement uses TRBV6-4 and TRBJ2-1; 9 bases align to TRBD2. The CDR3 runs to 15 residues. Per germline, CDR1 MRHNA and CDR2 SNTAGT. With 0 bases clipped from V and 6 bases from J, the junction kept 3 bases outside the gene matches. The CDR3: CASSDSKLAGNEQFF. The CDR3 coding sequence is TGTGCCAGCAGTGACTCGAAACTAGCGGGCAATGAGCAGTTCTTC.

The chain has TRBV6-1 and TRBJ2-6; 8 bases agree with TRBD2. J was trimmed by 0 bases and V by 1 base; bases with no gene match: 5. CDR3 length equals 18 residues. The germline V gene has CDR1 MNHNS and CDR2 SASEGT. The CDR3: CASSEVGLVISGANVLTF. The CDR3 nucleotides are TGTGCCAGCAGTGAAGTGGGACTAGTAATCTCTGGGGCCAACGTCCTGACTTTC.

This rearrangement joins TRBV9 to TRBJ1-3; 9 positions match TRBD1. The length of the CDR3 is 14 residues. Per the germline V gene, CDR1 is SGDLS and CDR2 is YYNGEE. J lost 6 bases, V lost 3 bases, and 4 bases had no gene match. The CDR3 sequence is CASSAGQGINTIYF. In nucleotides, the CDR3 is TGTGCCAGCAGCGCCGGACAGGGGATAAACACCATATATTTT. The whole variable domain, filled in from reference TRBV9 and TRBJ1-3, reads DSGVTQTPKHLITATGQRVTLRCSPRSGDLSVYWYQQSLDQGLQFLIQYYNGEERAKGNILERFSAQQFPDLHSELNLSSLELGDSALYFCASSAGQGINTIYFGEGSWLTVV.

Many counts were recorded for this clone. The CDR3 nucleotides read TGTGCCAGCAGGGAAAGCGGGACAGGCGACAATCAGCCCCAGCATTTT. Encoded protein: CASRESGTGDNQPQHF. The chain joins TRBV6-1 to TRBJ1-5, with TRBD1 matching over 8 bases. CDR1 is MNHNS and CDR2 is SASEGT in the germline V gene. The V and J ends lost 6 bases and 3 bases, in that order; junction bases with no gene match: 10. The CDR3 runs 16 residues.

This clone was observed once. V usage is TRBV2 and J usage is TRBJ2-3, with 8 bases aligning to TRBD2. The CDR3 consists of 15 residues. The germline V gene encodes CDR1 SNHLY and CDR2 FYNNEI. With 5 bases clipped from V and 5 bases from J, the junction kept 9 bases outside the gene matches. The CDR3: CASSKEREWEDTQYF. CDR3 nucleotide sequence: TGTGCCAGCAGTAAGGAGCGGGAGTGGGAAGATACGCAGTATTTT.

This chain's CDR3 is CASSLGTGDEKLFF. CDR3 nucleotides: TGTGCCAGCAGTTTGGGGACAGGGGATGAAAAACTGTTTTTT. The chain carries TRBV28 and TRBJ1-4, with 10 bases that match TRBD1. The junction had 1 base not matched to a gene; V was cut back by 3 bases and J by 6 bases. Germline CDR1 reads MDHEN; CDR2 reads SYDVKM. CDR3 length equals 14 residues.

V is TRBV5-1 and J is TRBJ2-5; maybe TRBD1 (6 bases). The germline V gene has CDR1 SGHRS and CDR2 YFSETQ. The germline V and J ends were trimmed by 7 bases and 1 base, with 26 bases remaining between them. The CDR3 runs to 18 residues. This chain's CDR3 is CASCLLPGQGIRQETQYF. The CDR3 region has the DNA TGCGCCAGCTGCCTTTTACCTGGGCAGGGGATACGCCAAGAGACCCAGTACTTC. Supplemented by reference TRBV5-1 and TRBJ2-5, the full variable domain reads KAGVTQTPRYLIKTRGQQVTLSCSPISGHRSVSWYQQTPGQGLQFLFEYFSETQRNKGNFPGRFSGRQFSNSRSEMNVSTLELGDSALYLCASCLLPGQGIRQETQYFGPGTRLLVL.

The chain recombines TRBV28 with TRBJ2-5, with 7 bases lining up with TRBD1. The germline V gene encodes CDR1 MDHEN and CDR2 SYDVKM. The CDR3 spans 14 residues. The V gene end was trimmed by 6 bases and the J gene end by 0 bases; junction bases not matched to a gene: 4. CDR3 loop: CASRLDRDQETQYF. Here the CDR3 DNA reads TGTGCCAGCAGACTCGACAGGGACCAAGAGACCCAGTACTTC.

CDR3 residues: CASKLGLADNEQFF. In nucleotides, the CDR3 is TGTGCCAGTAAGTTAGGGCTAGCGGACAATGAGCAGTTCTTC. The chain has TRBV19 and TRBJ2-1, with TRBD2 matching 7 bases. J lost 5 bases, V lost 7 bases, and 8 bases had no gene match. CDR1 is LNHDA and CDR2 is SQIVND in the germline V gene (reference sequence). This CDR3 has 14 amino acids.

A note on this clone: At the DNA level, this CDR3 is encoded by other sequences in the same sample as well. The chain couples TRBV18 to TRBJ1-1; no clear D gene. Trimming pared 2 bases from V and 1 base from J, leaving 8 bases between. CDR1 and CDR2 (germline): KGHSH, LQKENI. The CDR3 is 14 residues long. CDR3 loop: CASSPDRGNTEAFF. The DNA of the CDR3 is TGTGCCAGCTCACCAGATCGGGGGAACACTGAAGCTTTCTTT.

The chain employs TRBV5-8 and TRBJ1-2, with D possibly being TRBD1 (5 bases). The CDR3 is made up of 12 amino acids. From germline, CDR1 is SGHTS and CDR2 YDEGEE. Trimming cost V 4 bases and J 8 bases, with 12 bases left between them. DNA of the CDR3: TGTGCCAGCAGCAACCAGGGTTCGGGCTACACCTTC. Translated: CASSNQGSGYTF.

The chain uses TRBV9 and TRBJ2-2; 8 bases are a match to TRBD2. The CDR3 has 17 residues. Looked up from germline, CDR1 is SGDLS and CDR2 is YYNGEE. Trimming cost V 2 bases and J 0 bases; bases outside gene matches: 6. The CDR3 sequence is CASSVTPGLANTGELFF. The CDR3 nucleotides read TGTGCCAGCAGCGTCACACCGGGACTAGCGAACACCGGGGAGCTGTTTTTT.

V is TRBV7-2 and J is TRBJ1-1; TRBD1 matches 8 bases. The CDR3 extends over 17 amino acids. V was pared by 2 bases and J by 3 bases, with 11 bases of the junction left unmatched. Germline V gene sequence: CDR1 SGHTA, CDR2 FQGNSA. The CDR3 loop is CASSLRRTGLKYTEAFF. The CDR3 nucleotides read TGTGCCAGCAGCTTACGGAGGACAGGGTTGAAGTACACTGAAGCTTTCTTT.

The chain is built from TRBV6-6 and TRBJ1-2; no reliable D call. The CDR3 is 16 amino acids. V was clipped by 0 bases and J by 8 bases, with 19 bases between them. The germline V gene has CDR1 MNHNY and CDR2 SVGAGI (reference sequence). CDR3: CASSYSTARGMGGYTF. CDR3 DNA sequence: TGTGCCAGCAGTTACTCGACCGCTCGAGGGATGGGGGGCTACACCTTC.

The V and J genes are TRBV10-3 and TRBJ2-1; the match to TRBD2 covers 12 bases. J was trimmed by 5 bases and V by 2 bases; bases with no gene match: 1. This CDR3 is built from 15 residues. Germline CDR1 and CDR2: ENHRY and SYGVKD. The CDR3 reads CAISEGLAGNNEQFF. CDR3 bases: TGTGCCATCAGTGAGGGACTAGCGGGGAACAATGAGCAGTTCTTC.

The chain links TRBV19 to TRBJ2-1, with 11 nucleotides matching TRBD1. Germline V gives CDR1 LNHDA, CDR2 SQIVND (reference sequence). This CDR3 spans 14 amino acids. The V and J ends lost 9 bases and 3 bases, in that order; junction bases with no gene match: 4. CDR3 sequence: CASGQGASYNEQFF. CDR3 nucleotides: TGTGCCAGCGGACAGGGGGCGAGCTACAATGAGCAGTTCTTC.

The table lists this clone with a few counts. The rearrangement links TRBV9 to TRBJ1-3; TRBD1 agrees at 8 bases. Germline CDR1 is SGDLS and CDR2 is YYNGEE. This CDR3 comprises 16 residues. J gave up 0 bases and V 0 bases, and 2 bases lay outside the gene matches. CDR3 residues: CASSVAGTGSGNTIYF. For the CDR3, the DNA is TGTGCCAGCAGCGTAGCGGGGACAGGCTCTGGAAACACCATATATTTT.

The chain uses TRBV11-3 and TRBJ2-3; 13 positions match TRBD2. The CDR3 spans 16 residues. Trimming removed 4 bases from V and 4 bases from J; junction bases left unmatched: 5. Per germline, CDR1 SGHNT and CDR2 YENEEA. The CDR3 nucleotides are TGTGCCAGCAGCTCCAGACTAGCGGGAGGACCAGATACGCAGTATTTT. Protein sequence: CASSSRLAGGPDTQYF.

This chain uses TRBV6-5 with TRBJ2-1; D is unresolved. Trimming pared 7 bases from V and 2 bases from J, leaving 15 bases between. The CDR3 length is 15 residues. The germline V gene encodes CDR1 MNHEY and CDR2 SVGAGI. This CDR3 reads CASTGRNGPYNEQFF. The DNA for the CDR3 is TGTGCCAGCACCGGCAGGAATGGCCCCTACAATGAGCAGTTCTTC.

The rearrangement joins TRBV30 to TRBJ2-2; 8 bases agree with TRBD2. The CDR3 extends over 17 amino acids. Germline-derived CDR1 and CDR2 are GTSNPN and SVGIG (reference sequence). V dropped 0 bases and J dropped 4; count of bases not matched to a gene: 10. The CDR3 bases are TGTGCCTGGAGTGTCATCCCGGGAGGGAGGGCCACCGGGGAGCTGTTTTTT. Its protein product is CAWSVIPGGRATGELFF.